This T cell receptor beta chain was recorded in a study of cytomegalovirus exposure and HLA in healthy donors. This CDR3 has 15 residues. V was shortened by 4 bases and J by 3 bases, with 15 bases between the two germline ends. The germline gives CDR1 SGHRS, CDR2 YFSETQ. The PCR made use of 60 Vbeta and 13 Jbeta primers. Sequencing used immunoSEQ multiplex PCR; TCRdb keeps in-frame clones, though not all of them. The sample holds roughly 200,000 clones; about 77% are singletons and the top ten take approximately 2.6%. The clonotype was recovered from a female donor in good health and CMV-seronegative. Sequencing input: PBMCs. The genes are TRBV5-1 and TRBJ2-3, with a possible D match to TRBD1 (5 bases). The CDR3, as DNA: TGCGCCAGCAGCGCGAGTGGGGCAGGGACAGATACGCAGTATTTT. Translating gives CASSASGAGTDTQYF.